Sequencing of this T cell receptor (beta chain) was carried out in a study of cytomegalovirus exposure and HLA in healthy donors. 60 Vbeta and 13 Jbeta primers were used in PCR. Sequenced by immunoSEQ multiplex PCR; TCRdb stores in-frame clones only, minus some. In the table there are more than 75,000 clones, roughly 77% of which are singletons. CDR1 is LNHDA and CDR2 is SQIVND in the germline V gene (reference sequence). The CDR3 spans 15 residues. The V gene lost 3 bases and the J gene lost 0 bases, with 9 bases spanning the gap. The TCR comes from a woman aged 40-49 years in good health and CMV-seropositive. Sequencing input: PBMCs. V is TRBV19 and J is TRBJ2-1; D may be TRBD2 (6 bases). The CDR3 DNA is TGTGCCAGTAGTATGGGGAGGAGCTCCTACAATGAGCAGTTCTTC. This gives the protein CASSMGRSSYNEQFF.